These 19 T cell receptor beta chains came from one sample sequenced in a study of blood T cell repertoires in COVID-19. Generated by immunoSEQ multiplex PCR, the TCRdb table keeps only in-frame clones and is missing some. This table has 250,000 or so clones, about 88% appearing once. Input material: peripheral blood. These receptors were collected from a woman aged 40 to 50 who had recovered from COVID-19.

This chain connects TRBV18 to TRBJ1-2; D remains ambiguous. CDR3 length equals 16 residues. Deletions cut 2 bases from V and 1 base from J, with 14 bases between. The germline V gene has CDR1 KGHSH and CDR2 LQKENI. This chain's CDR3 is CASSPMAGNLNYGYTF. The CDR3 coding sequence is TGTGCCAGCTCACCAATGGCGGGTAACCTTAACTATGGCTACACCTTC.

The chain joins TRBV30 to TRBJ1-2; tentative D call: TRBD1 (6 bases). Germline V gene sequence: CDR1 GTSNPN, CDR2 SVGIG (reference sequence). There are 12 residues in the CDR3. Trimming shortened V by 5 bases and J by 3 bases, and 10 bases separated the two germline ends. Written as DNA, the CDR3 is TGTGCCTGGGGTCAGGGGCACTATGGCTACACCTTC. Protein sequence: CAWGQGHYGYTF. Full variable domain (rest looked up from reference TRBV30 and TRBJ1-2): SQTIHQWPATLVQPVGSPLSLECTVEGTSNPNLYWYRQAAGRGLQLLFYSVGIGQISSEVPQNLSASRPQDRQFILSSKKLLLSDSGFYLCAWGQGHYGYTFGSGTRLTVV.

This clone was seen only once. The rearrangement links TRBV24-1 to TRBJ2-1; 9 bases are shared with TRBD2. CDR3 length equals 16 residues. From germline, CDR1 is KGHDR and CDR2 SFDVKD. V trimming: 4 bases; J trimming: 2 bases; junction bases outside the gene matches: 5. The CDR3 coding sequence is TGTGCCACCAGTGACCTTAGCGGGAGCCCCTACAATGAGCAGTTCTTC. Its translation: CATSDLSGSPYNEQFF.

V is TRBV9 and J is TRBJ2-7; D is perhaps TRBD1 (5 bases). The germline V gene has CDR1 SGDLS and CDR2 YYNGEE. The CDR3 extends over 13 amino acids. V lost 3 bases and J lost 2, with 9 bases in between. The CDR3 loop is CASSAGQAYEQYF. The CDR3 DNA reads as TGTGCCAGCAGCGCAGGACAAGCCTACGAGCAGTACTTC.

The genes are TRBV6-5 and TRBJ1-1; D gene unclear. CDR3 length equals 15 residues. Trimming shortened V by 4 bases and J by 1 base, and 13 bases separated the two germline ends. The germline gives CDR1 MNHEY, CDR2 SVGAGI. The CDR3 sequence: CASSSPGDGNTEAFF. The DNA of the CDR3 is TGTGCCAGCAGTTCTCCCGGGGATGGGAACACTGAAGCTTTCTTT.

The CDR3: CASSKEEGTGPFYEQYV. In DNA, the CDR3 is TGTGCCAGCAGCAAAGAGGAGGGGACAGGCCCCTTCTACGAGCAGTACGTC. The chain uses TRBV21-1 and TRBJ2-7; the D call in the table, TRBD1, was not verified against the DNA. TRBV21-1 corresponds to a pseudogene. The CDR3 is made up of 17 amino acids.

V and J are TRBV6-5 and TRBJ2-1, with TRBD2 matching 7 bases. Trimming cost V 8 bases and J 5 bases; bases outside gene matches: 0. The germline CDR1 and CDR2 sequences are MNHEY and SVGAGI. The CDR3 spans 11 residues. The CDR3 region is CASGRDNEQFF. The CDR3 nucleotides read TGTGCCAGCGGGAGGGACAATGAGCAGTTCTTC.

The chain carries TRBV7-8 and TRBJ1-2; tentative D call: TRBD1 (5 bases). Germline assignment: CDR1 SGHVS and CDR2 FQNEAQ. The CDR3 covers 13 residues. Trimming shortened V by 1 base and J by 4 bases, and 7 bases separated the two germline ends. CDR3 sequence (DNA): TGTGCCAGCAGCTTAGGGACACCCTATGGCTACACCTTC. It is translated as CASSLGTPYGYTF.

The chain links TRBV6-4 to TRBJ1-2; D might be TRBD1 (5 bases). The germline V and J ends were trimmed by 6 bases and 8 bases, with 22 bases remaining between them. Germline V gene data show CDR1 as MRHNA and CDR2 as SNTAGT. The length of the CDR3 is 15 residues. CDR3 DNA sequence: TGTGCCAGCAGCGACGGGAGGGGCGCCCTGGGGGGCTACACCTTC. It codes for CASSDGRGALGGYTF.

V usage is TRBV4-1 and J usage is TRBJ2-1; D not certain. V lost 6 bases and J 6 bases, leaving 21 bases between the germline ends. CDR1 MGHRA and CDR2 YSYEKL come from the germline V gene. There are 16 residues in the CDR3. In DNA, the CDR3 is TGCGCCAGCAGACCCACGGTGGGCCGCATAGGCAATGAGCAGTTCTTC. It encodes CASRPTVGRIGNEQFF.

This clone was found once. The rearrangement links TRBV20-1 to TRBJ2-7; a weak D match, TRBD2 (5 bases). This CDR3 is 11 amino acids long. CDR1 DFQATT and CDR2 SNEGSKA come from the germline V gene (reference sequence). The V end lost 6 bases, the J end lost 4 bases, and 10 bases lay between the germline ends. The CDR3 region is CSAATTYEQYF. The CDR3 DNA reads as TGCAGTGCCGCGACTACGTACGAGCAGTACTTC.

The chain uses TRBV5-1 and TRBJ1-6, with 8 bases that match TRBD1. After removal of 2 bases from V and 7 bases from J, the junction contained 8 bases not matched to a gene. The CDR3 has 16 amino acids. Germline V CDR1 and CDR2: SGHRS, YFSETQ. The CDR3 DNA sequence: TGCGCCAGCAGCTTTGGGCCGGACAGGGCCAATTCACCCCTCCACTTT. This encodes CASSFGPDRANSPLHF.

The chain combines TRBV3-1 (or the pseudogene TRBV3-2) with TRBJ2-5, with 15 bases fitting TRBD2. The germline V gene has CDR1 LGHDT and CDR2 YNNKEL (reference sequence). The CDR3 consists of 17 residues. The ends lost 6 bases at V and 0 bases at J; junction bases unmatched: 5. CDR3 sequence reads: CASRPGTSGRYQETQYF. The DNA for the CDR3 is TGTGCCAGCAGACCCGGGACTAGCGGGAGGTACCAAGAGACCCAGTACTTC.

This chain joins TRBV9 and TRBJ1-5, with a tentative D call TRBD1 (6 bases). The germline gives CDR1 SGDLS, CDR2 YYNGEE. Deletions cut 4 bases from V and 9 bases from J, with 20 bases between. The CDR3 is made up of 15 amino acids. This CDR3 reads CASSSGGGLELPQHF. The CDR3 DNA is TGTGCCAGCAGCAGTGGGGGGGGGCTTGAATTGCCCCAGCATTTT.

The rearrangement uses TRBV19 and TRBJ2-5; 8 bases are shared with TRBD2. This CDR3 comprises 15 residues. CDR1 and CDR2 (germline): LNHDA, SQIVND (reference sequence). The V segment lost 3 bases and the J segment 9 bases; nucleotides outside the gene matches: 12. The chain's CDR3 is CASSMGLAGPGAQYF. In DNA form, the CDR3 reads TGTGCCAGTAGTATGGGGCTAGCGGGTCCCGGGGCCCAGTACTTC. Together with reference TRBV19 and TRBJ2-5, the CDR3 gives the full variable domain: DGGITQSPKYLFRKEGQNVTLSCEQNLNHDAMYWYRQDPGQGLRLIYYSQIVNDFQKGDIAEGYSVSREKKESFPLTVTSAQKNPTAFYLCASSMGLAGPGAQYFGPGTRLLVL.

The rearrangement joins TRBV7-9 to TRBJ1-2, with 12 bases lining up with TRBD1. J gave up 8 bases and V 3 bases, and 16 bases lay outside the gene matches. The CDR3 extends over 18 amino acids. Per germline, CDR1 SEHNR and CDR2 FQNEAQ (reference sequence). The CDR3 here is CASSFDFGPGQGARGYTF. The CDR3, as DNA: TGTGCCAGCAGCTTTGATTTCGGACCGGGACAGGGGGCTCGAGGCTACACCTTC.

The gene calls are TRBV2 and TRBJ1-1; D might be TRBD1 (6 bases). Germline V gene sequence: CDR1 SNHLY, CDR2 FYNNEI. V gave up 3 bases and J gave up 1 base, with 15 bases separating them. The CDR3 totals 16 residues. CDR3 in DNA: TGTGCCAGCAGTGAGCGGGGGGCCGCAAAGAACACTGAAGCTTTCTTT. It yields the protein CASSERGAAKNTEAFF.

This sequence joins TRBV18 and TRBJ1-2, with D hard to call. V was clipped by 3 bases and J by 1 base, with 9 bases between them. The CDR3 length is 14 residues. The germline CDR1 and CDR2 sequences are KGHSH and LQKENI. In nucleotides, the CDR3 is TGTGCCAGCTCACCCCCAGTGGTTAACTATGGCTACACCTTC. The encoded protein is CASSPPVVNYGYTF.

This chain joins TRBV6-2 or TRBV6-3 and TRBJ2-5, with TRBD1 as a possible D gene (6 bases). From germline, CDR1 is MNHEY and CDR2 SVGEGT. V was shortened by 2 bases and J by 2 bases, with 9 bases between the two germline ends. This CDR3 has 14 residues. The CDR3 here is CASSYGGRQETQYF. CDR3 nucleotides: TGTGCCAGCAGTTACGGGGGCAGACAAGAGACCCAGTACTTC.